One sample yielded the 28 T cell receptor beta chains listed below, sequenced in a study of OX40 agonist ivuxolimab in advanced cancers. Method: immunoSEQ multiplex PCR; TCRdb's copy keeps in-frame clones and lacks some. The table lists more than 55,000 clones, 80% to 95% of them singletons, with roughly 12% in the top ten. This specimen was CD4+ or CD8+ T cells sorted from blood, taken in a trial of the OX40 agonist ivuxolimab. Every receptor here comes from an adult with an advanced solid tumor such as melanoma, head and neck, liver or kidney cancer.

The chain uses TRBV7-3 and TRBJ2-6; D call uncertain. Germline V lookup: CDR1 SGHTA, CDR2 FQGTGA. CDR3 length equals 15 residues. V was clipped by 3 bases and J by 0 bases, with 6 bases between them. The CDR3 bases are TGTGCCAGCAGCTTTCAGAGCTCTGGGGCCAACGTCCTGACTTTC. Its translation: CASSFQSSGANVLTF.

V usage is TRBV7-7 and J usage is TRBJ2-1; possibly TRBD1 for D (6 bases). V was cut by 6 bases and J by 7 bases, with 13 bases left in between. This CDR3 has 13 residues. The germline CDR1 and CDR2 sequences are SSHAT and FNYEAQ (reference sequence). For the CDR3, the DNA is TGTGCCAGCAGTGAGGGGGAATTGAATGAGCAGTTCTTC. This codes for CASSEGELNEQFF.

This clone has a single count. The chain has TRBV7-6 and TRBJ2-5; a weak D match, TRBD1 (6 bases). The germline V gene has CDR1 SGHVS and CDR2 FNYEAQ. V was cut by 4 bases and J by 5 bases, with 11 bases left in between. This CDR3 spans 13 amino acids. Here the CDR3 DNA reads TGTGCCAGCAGCTCTCAGGGGTACGAGACCCAGTACTTC. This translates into CASSSQGYETQYF.

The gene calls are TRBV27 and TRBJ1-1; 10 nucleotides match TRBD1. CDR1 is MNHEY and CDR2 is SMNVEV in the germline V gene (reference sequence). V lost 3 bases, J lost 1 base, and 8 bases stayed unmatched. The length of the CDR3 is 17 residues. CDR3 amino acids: CASSFLRTGGGNTEAFF. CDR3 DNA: TGTGCCAGCAGTTTTCTCCGGACAGGGGGTGGGAACACTGAAGCTTTCTTT.

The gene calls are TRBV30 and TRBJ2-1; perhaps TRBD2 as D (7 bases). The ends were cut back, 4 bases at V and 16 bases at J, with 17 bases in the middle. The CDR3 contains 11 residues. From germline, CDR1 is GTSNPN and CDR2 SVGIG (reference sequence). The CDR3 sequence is CAWIGGEGRFF. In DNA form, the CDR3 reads TGTGCCTGGATAGGGGGGGAGGGCCGATTCTTC.

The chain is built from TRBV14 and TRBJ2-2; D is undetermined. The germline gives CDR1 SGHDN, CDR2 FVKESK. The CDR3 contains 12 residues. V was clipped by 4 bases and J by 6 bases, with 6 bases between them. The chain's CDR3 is CASSPYSGELFF. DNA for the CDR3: TGTGCCAGCAGCCCCTACTCCGGGGAGCTGTTTTTT.

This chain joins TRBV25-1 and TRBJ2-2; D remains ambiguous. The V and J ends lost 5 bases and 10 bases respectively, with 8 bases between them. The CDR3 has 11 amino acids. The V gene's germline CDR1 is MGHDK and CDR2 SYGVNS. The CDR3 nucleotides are TGTGCCAGCAGTTGGGCAGAGGAGCTGTTTTTT. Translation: CASSWAEELFF. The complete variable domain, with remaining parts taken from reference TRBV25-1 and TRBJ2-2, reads EADIYQTPRYLVIGTGKKITLECSQTMGHDKMYWYQQDPGMELHLIHYSYGVNSTEKGDLSSESTVSRIRTEHFPLTLESARPSHTSQYLCASSWAEELFFGEGSRLTVL.

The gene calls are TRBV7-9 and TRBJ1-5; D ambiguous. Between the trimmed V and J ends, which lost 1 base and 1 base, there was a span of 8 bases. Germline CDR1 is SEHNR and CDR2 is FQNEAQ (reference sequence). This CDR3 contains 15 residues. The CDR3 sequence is CASSLEGASNQPQHF. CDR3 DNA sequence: TGTGCCAGCAGCTTAGAGGGAGCGAGCAATCAGCCCCAGCATTTT.

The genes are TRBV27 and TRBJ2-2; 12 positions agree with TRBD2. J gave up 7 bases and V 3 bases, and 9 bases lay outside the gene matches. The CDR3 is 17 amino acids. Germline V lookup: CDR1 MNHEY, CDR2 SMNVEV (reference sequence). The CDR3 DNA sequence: TGTGCCAGCAGTTTCCTAGCGGGGGGGTTAGCCGGCGGGGAGCTGTTTTTT. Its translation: CASSFLAGGLAGGELFF.

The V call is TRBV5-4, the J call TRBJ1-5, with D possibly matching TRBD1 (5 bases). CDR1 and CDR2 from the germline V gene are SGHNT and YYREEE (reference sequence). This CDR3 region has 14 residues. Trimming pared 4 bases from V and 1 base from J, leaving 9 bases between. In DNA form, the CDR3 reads TGTGCCAGCAGCCTGGGGGGAAGCAATCAGCCCCAGCATTTT. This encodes CASSLGGSNQPQHF. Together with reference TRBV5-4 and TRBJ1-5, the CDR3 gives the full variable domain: ETGVTQSPTHLIKTRGQQVTLRCSSQSGHNTVSWYQQALGQGPQFIFQYYREEENGRGNFPPRFSGLQFPNYSSELNVNALELDDSALYLCASSLGGSNQPQHFGDGTRLSIL.

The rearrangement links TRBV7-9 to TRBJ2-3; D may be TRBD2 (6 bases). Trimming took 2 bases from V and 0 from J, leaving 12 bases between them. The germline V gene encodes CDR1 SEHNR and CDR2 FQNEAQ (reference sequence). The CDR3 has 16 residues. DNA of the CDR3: TGTGCCAGCAGCTTACCAGTCGGGACTAGCACAGATACGCAGTATTTT. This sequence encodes CASSLPVGTSTDTQYF.

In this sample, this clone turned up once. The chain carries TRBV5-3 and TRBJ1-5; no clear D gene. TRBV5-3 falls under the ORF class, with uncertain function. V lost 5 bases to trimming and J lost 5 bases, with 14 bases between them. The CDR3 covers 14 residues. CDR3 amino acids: CARSQQSGDQPQHF. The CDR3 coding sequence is TGTGCCAGAAGTCAGCAAAGTGGGGATCAGCCCCAGCATTTT.

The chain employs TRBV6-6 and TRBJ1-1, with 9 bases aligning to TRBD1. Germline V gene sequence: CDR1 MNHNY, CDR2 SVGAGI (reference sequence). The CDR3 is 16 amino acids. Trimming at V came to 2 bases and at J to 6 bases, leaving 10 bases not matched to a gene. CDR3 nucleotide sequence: TGTGCCAGCAGTTACGCGGGACAGGGCTCGTTCGCTGAAGCTTTCTTT. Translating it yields CASSYAGQGSFAEAFF.

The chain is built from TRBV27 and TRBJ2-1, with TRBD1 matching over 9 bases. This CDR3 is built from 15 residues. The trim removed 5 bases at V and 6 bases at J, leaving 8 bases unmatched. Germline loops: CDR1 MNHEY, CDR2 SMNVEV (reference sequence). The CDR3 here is CASSPGTGTGNEQFF. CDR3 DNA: TGTGCCAGCAGTCCCGGGACAGGGACTGGCAATGAGCAGTTCTTC.

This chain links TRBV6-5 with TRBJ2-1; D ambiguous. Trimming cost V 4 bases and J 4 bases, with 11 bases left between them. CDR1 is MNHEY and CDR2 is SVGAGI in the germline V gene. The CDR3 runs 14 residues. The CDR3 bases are TGTGCCAGCAGTTTGGACGGACCTTACAATGAGCAGTTCTTC. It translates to CASSLDGPYNEQFF.

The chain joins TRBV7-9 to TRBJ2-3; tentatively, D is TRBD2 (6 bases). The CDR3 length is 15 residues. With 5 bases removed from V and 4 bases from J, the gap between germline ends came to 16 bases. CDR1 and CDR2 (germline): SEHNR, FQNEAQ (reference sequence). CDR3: CASSPLGEVPDTQYF. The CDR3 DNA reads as TGTGCCAGCAGCCCCCTCGGGGAGGTCCCAGATACGCAGTATTTT.

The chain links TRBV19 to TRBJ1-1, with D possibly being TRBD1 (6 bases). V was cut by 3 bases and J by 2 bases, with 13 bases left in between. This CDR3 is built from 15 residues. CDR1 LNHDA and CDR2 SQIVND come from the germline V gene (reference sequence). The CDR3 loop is CASSINGGGNTEAFF. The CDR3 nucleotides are TGTGCCAGTAGTATTAACGGTGGGGGCAACACTGAAGCTTTCTTT.

This CDR3 reads CASSLGVGEYYGYTF. The DNA of the CDR3 is TGCGCCAGCAGCTTGGGGGTTGGGGAGTACTATGGCTACACCTTC. This chain uses TRBV5-1 with TRBJ1-2; D not resolved. V was cut by 0 bases and J by 3 bases, with 12 bases left in between. The CDR3 has 15 amino acids. Germline CDR1 is SGHRS and CDR2 is YFSETQ.

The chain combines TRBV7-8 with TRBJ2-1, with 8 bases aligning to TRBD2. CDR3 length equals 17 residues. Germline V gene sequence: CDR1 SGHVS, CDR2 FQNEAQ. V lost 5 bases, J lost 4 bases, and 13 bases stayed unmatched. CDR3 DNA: TGTGCCAGCAGCCCGGACAGCCTACTAGCGGAGTACAATGAGCAGTTCTTC. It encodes CASSPDSLLAEYNEQFF.

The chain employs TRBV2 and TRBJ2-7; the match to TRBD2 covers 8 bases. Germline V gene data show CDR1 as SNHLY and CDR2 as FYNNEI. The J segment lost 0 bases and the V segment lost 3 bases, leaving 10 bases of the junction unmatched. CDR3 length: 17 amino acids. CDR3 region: CASSDRAAGGPSYEQYF. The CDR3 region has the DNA TGTGCCAGCAGTGATAGGGCGGCGGGGGGCCCCTCCTACGAGCAGTACTTC.

The CDR3 loop is CASSLVSYSNQPQHF. CDR3 coding DNA: TGTGCCAGCAGTTTAGTCAGCTATAGCAATCAGCCCCAGCATTTT. This rearrangement joins TRBV27 to TRBJ1-5, with D uncertain. Trimming took 2 bases from V and 0 from J, leaving 8 bases between them. Germline CDR1 is MNHEY and CDR2 is SMNVEV (reference sequence). The CDR3 is 15 amino acids.

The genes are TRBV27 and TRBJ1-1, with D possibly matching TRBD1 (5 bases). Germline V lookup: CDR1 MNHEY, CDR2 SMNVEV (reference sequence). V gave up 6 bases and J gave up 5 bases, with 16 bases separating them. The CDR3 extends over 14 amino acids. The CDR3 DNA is TGTGCCAGCAGGACCGCCGGGGGTGCAACTGAAGCTTTCTTT. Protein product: CASRTAGGATEAFF.

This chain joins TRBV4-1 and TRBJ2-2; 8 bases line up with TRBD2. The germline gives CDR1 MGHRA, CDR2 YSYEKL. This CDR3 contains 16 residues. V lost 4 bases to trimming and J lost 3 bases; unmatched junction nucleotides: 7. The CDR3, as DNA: TGCGCCAGCAGCCCTTACGAGCGGGGGTACACCGGGGAGCTGTTTTTT. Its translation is CASSPYERGYTGELFF.

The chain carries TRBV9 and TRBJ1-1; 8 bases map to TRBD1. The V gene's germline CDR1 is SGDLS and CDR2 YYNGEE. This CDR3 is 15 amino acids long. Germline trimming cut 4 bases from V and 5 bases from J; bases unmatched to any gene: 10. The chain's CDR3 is CASSIGRTGRTEAFF. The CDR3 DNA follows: TGTGCCAGCAGCATAGGACGGACAGGGAGAACTGAAGCTTTCTTT.

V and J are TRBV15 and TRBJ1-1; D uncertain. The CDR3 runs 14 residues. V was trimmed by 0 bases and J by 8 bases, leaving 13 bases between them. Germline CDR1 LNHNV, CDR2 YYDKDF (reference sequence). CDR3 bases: TGTGCCACCAGCAGAGATCGAAACCCAGTAGAAGCTTTCTTT. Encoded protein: CATSRDRNPVEAFF.

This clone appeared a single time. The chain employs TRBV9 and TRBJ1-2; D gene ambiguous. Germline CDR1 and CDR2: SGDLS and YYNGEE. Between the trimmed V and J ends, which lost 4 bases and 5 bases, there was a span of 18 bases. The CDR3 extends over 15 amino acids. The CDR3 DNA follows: TGTGCCAGCAGCCTCACTAGTGCTCCGACATATGGCTACACCTTC. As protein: CASSLTSAPTYGYTF.

The CDR3 protein is CASSLRGGPLREQYF. The CDR3 DNA follows: TGTGCCAGCAGTTTACGGGGGGGGCCCCTTCGCGAGCAGTACTTC. The rearrangement uses TRBV27 and TRBJ2-7; the match to TRBD2 covers 8 bases. Germline V lookup: CDR1 MNHEY, CDR2 SMNVEV (reference sequence). The CDR3 is 15 amino acids. The ends lost 2 bases at V and 6 bases at J; junction bases unmatched: 9.

Here the CDR3 reads CASSLGWRGSSYNEQFF. CDR3 nucleotides: TGTGCCAGCAGCTTAGGGTGGCGGGGAAGCTCCTACAATGAGCAGTTCTTC. The rearrangement joins TRBV11-3 to TRBJ2-1; the D gene is possibly TRBD2 (6 bases). The V end lost 1 base, the J end lost 0 bases, and 13 bases lay between the germline ends. Per germline, CDR1 SGHNT and CDR2 YENEEA. The CDR3 consists of 17 residues.